The next 18 T cell receptor beta chains were all read from a single sample in a study of cytomegalovirus exposure and HLA in healthy donors. It was with 60 Vbeta and 13 Jbeta primers that the PCR ran. Clones were sequenced by immunoSEQ multiplex PCR, and TCRdb holds only the in-frame ones, with some missing. The data contain about 120,000 clones, approximately 69% of them singletons. Sequencing used PBMCs. These receptors were obtained from a man aged 35-49 years in good health and CMV-seropositive.

This chain uses TRBV20-1 with TRBJ1-2; 7 bases are shared with TRBD1. The CDR3 is made up of 10 amino acids. J lost 8 bases, V lost 7 bases, and 4 bases had no gene match. Germline V gives CDR1 DFQATT, CDR2 SNEGSKA (reference sequence). CDR3 coding DNA: TGCAGTGACAGGGGTATGGGCTACACCTTC. Its translation is CSDRGMGYTF.

The CDR3 bases are TGCGCCAGCAGCCTAAGGACTAGCGCCTACGAGCAGTACTTC. It specifies CASSLRTSAYEQYF. The genes are TRBV4-1 and TRBJ2-7, with 9 bases aligning to TRBD2. Per the germline V gene, CDR1 is MGHRA and CDR2 is YSYEKL. The CDR3 is 14 residues long. The J segment lost 2 bases and the V segment lost 4 bases, leaving 3 bases of the junction unmatched.

This clone was counted once. The genes are TRBV7-9 and TRBJ1-4; 8 bases agree with TRBD1. In germline, CDR1 is SEHNR, CDR2 FQNEAQ (reference sequence). The junction had 7 bases not matched to a gene; V was cut back by 5 bases and J by 8 bases. The CDR3 length is 14 residues. CDR3 protein: CASSHGQGPEKLFF. The CDR3 DNA reads as TGTGCCAGCAGCCACGGACAGGGACCAGAAAAACTGTTTTTT.

V usage is TRBV29-1 and J usage is TRBJ2-7, with 9 bases lining up with TRBD1. Unmatched junction bases numbered 7, after V lost 4 bases and J lost 3 bases. The germline gives CDR1 SQVTM, CDR2 ANQGSEA. This CDR3 contains 14 residues. In DNA, the CDR3 is TGCAGCGTTGTTGGACAGGGGATAGGCTACGAGCAGTACTTC. The encoded protein is CSVVGQGIGYEQYF.

V usage is TRBV28 and J usage is TRBJ1-1, with D possibly TRBD1 on 5 matching bases. Germline V gene sequence: CDR1 MDHEN, CDR2 SYDVKM. V was trimmed by 7 bases and J by 7 bases, leaving 10 bases between them. This CDR3 comprises 11 residues. CDR3 sequence: CASTTDIEAFF. The CDR3 coding sequence is TGTGCCAGCACCACGGACATTGAAGCTTTCTTT.

The chain carries TRBV30 and TRBJ2-3; 8 positions agree with TRBD1. The CDR3 loop spans 13 amino acids. Per germline, CDR1 GTSNPN and CDR2 SVGIG (reference sequence). The V and J ends lost 4 bases and 4 bases, in that order; junction bases with no gene match: 4. CDR3 amino acids: CAWTQGGSDTQYF. The CDR3 nucleotides are TGTGCCTGGACACAGGGGGGATCAGATACGCAGTATTTT.

V is TRBV2 and J is TRBJ2-3; TRBD1 matches at 7 bases. The CDR3 spans 14 residues. Germline-derived CDR1 and CDR2 are SNHLY and FYNNEI. V gave up 7 bases and J gave up 0 bases; unmatched junction bases: 4. The DNA of the CDR3 is TGTGCCAGCACAGACAGGGCTAGCACAGATACGCAGTATTTT. Encoded protein: CASTDRASTDTQYF.

The chain links TRBV30 to TRBJ1-4, with 7 positions matching TRBD1. V dropped 1 base and J dropped 5; count of bases not matched to a gene: 10. This CDR3 is 16 amino acids long. Germline V gene data show CDR1 as GTSNPN and CDR2 as SVGIG (reference sequence). CDR3 residues: CAWSGGGGQRNEKLFF. CDR3 nucleotide sequence: TGTGCCTGGAGTGGCGGGGGGGGACAGAGGAATGAAAAACTGTTTTTT.

The J gene is TRBJ2-3, the V gene TRBV25-1, with 11 bases identical to TRBD2. Germline CDR1 is MGHDK and CDR2 is SYGVNS. The ends lost 5 bases at V and 5 bases at J; junction bases unmatched: 6. The CDR3 length is 15 residues. This CDR3 is CASSLAGGRRDTQYF. The CDR3 coding sequence is TGTGCCAGCAGTTTAGCGGGAGGGCGGAGAGATACGCAGTATTTT.

This chain links TRBV19 with TRBJ2-3; 9 bases are a match to TRBD1. The J segment lost 2 bases and the V segment lost 3 bases, leaving 6 bases of the junction unmatched. The CDR3 totals 16 residues. CDR1 and CDR2 (germline): LNHDA, SQIVND (reference sequence). The CDR3: CASSIHRGPNTDTQYF. In nucleotides, the CDR3 is TGTGCCAGTAGTATTCACAGGGGGCCGAACACAGATACGCAGTATTTT. The full variable domain, rest sourced from reference TRBV19 and TRBJ2-3, is DGGITQSPKYLFRKEGQNVTLSCEQNLNHDAMYWYRQDPGQGLRLIYYSQIVNDFQKGDIAEGYSVSREKKESFPLTVTSAQKNPTAFYLCASSIHRGPNTDTQYFGPGTRLTVL.

This clone has more than one count but fewer than ten. The chain is built from TRBV18 and TRBJ2-3, with D perhaps TRBD1 (5 bases). CDR3 length: 12 residues. CDR1 is KGHSH, CDR2 LQKENI, per germline. Trimming shortened V by 3 bases and J by 4 bases, and 5 bases separated the two germline ends. CDR3 DNA sequence: TGTGCCAGCTCACCGGGGCCAGATACGCAGTATTTT. Its protein is CASSPGPDTQYF.

This clone has a handful of counts. The CDR3 DNA follows: TGTGCCAGCAGTTACTTAGAGCGGTACGAGCAGTACTTC. The encoded protein is CASSYLERYEQYF. This chain links TRBV6-6 with TRBJ2-7, with D tentatively TRBD2 (5 bases). The CDR3 totals 13 residues. Per the germline V gene, CDR1 is MNHNY and CDR2 is SVGAGI (reference sequence). Deletions cut 1 base from V and 4 bases from J, with 8 bases between.

The chain combines TRBV19 with TRBJ1-2; 8 bases line up with TRBD1. Germline values: CDR1 LNHDA, CDR2 SQIVND (reference sequence). J lost 8 bases, V lost 1 base, and 6 bases had no gene match. This CDR3 region has 14 residues. This CDR3 is CASSIGDRLTGYTF. The CDR3 nucleotides are TGTGCCAGTAGTATAGGGGACAGGCTCACCGGCTACACCTTC.

The chain is built from TRBV6-6 and TRBJ2-1; 12 nucleotides line up with TRBD2. The CDR3 runs 15 residues. The V segment lost 2 bases and the J segment 7 bases; nucleotides outside the gene matches: 3. Germline values: CDR1 MNHNY, CDR2 SVGAGI (reference sequence). CDR3 region: CASSYLAGGGNEQFF. The DNA of the CDR3 is TGTGCCAGCAGTTACCTAGCGGGAGGGGGGAATGAGCAGTTCTTC.

This chain joins TRBV6-5 and TRBJ1-3; no reliable D call. The V gene's germline CDR1 is MNHEY and CDR2 SVGAGI. Trimming shortened V by 0 bases and J by 0 bases, and 9 bases separated the two germline ends. This CDR3 comprises 16 residues. The CDR3 spells CASSYSIESSGNTIYF. CDR3 coding DNA: TGTGCCAGCAGTTACTCTATAGAATCCTCTGGAAACACCATATATTTT.

The chain couples TRBV7-8 to TRBJ2-5, with a possible D match to TRBD2 (7 bases). Germline V lookup: CDR1 SGHVS, CDR2 FQNEAQ. The CDR3 loop spans 12 amino acids. Trimming stripped 5 bases from V and 13 bases from J, with 17 bases between. CDR3 in DNA: TGTGCCAGCAGCCCTCAGGGAGGGGGACGGTACTTC. It is translated as CASSPQGGGRYF. The entire variable domain, with the rest obtained from reference TRBV7-8 and TRBJ2-5, is as follows: GAGVSQSPRYKVAKRGQDVALRCDPISGHVSLFWYQQALGQGPEFLTYFQNEAQLDKSGLPSDRFFAERPEGSVSTLKIQRTQQEDSAVYLCASSPQGGGRYFGPGTRLLVL.

The chain links TRBV6-6 to TRBJ2-2; the D is unclear. V lost 7 bases and J lost 1, with 10 bases in between. Germline CDR1 is MNHNY and CDR2 is SVGAGI (reference sequence). The CDR3 runs to 14 residues. The CDR3 spells CASIQRGNTGELFF. The CDR3 DNA follows: TGTGCCAGCATCCAGAGAGGGAACACCGGGGAGCTGTTTTTT.

The J gene is TRBJ2-1, the V gene TRBV7-3; tentatively, D is TRBD2 (6 bases). V lost 5 bases to trimming and J lost 9 bases, with 14 bases between them. This CDR3 has 13 residues. Germline CDR1 SGHTA, CDR2 FQGTGA. CDR3 protein: CASSGQNSGEQFF. In nucleotides, the CDR3 is TGTGCCAGCAGCGGACAAAATAGCGGTGAGCAGTTCTTC.